This T cell receptor (beta chain) was found in a study of T cell repertoires in cytomegalovirus infection. On the study more broadly: Public TCR beta signatures marked donors with CMV infection and the matching HLA. Study-wide findings and caveats: Clonotypes of TCR beta that were HLA-C-restricted and CMV-specific dominated the ex vivo response.

The sample holds a few counts of this clonotype. The antigen remains unidentified. The CDR3 totals 14 residues. Germline trimming cut 0 bases from V and 10 bases from J; bases unmatched to any gene: 8. The V gene's germline CDR1 is MNHEY and CDR2 SVGAGI. MiXCR, applied by TCRdb to the reads, yields one record per CDR3 protein. The sample shows 830,000 or so distinct CDR3 sequences, approximately 30% of them seen only once. The source was cultured CD8+ T cells from PBMCs, collected from culture after CMV antigen stimulation. The TCR comes from a human donor in good health (CMV status not recorded). Some clones in this sample may be carry-over from other donors' samples. The rearrangement joins TRBV6-5 to TRBJ1-1, with TRBD1 matching 7 bases. Here the CDR3 reads CASSYSGQGDRAFF. The CDR3 nucleotides read TGTGCCAGCAGTTACTCGGGTCAGGGGGATCGAGCTTTCTTT.